These 28 T cell receptor beta chains were all obtained from the same sample, sequenced in a study of T cell responses to AZD1222 COVID-19 vaccine. Profiled with immunoSEQ multiplex PCR; TCRdb holds only in-frame clones, not every one. The sample yields roughly 70,000 clones, roughly 88% seen once. The sequenced sample was peripheral blood, obtained on day 0 of AZD1222 vaccination. These receptors were obtained from an adult in good health.

The V and J genes are TRBV4-3 and TRBJ2-7; perhaps TRBD2 as D (5 bases). Germline values: CDR1 LGHNA, CDR2 YSLEER. This CDR3 has 13 residues. V was shortened by 1 base and J by 7 bases, with 11 bases between the two germline ends. CDR3 bases: TGCGCCAGCAGCCAAGTTGCGGGTAGAGAGCAGTACTTC. Amino acid sequence: CASSQVAGREQYF.

This clone was seen only a few times. The rearrangement links TRBV6-2 or TRBV6-3 to TRBJ1-1; D possibly corresponds to TRBD1 (5 bases). CDR3 length: 18 residues. Germline lookup yields CDR1 MNHEY and CDR2 SVGEGT. Trimming pared 2 bases from V and 5 bases from J, leaving 24 bases between. CDR3 in DNA: TGTGCCAGCAGTTACCTTGGTCAGGGAATCTCTCGGCGGACTGAAGCTTTCTTT. This codes for CASSYLGQGISRRTEAFF.

This chain uses TRBV4-2 with TRBJ2-1; D is unclear. Trimming stripped 0 bases from V and 10 bases from J, with 10 bases between. The CDR3 length is 13 residues. Germline CDR1 and CDR2: LGHNA and YNFKEQ. The CDR3 protein is CASSQDQRLEQFF. The CDR3 DNA reads TGTGCCAGCAGCCAAGATCAGAGGCTCGAGCAGTTCTTC.

The genes are TRBV27 and TRBJ2-1, with a tentative D call TRBD1 (6 bases). The germline gives CDR1 MNHEY, CDR2 SMNVEV (reference sequence). Trimming removed 6 bases at V and 4 bases at J, with 16 bases between. The CDR3 consists of 15 residues. The CDR3 sequence is CASSRAIGQYNEQFF. The CDR3 DNA reads as TGTGCCAGCAGCCGCGCGATAGGACAGTACAATGAGCAGTTCTTC.

The CDR3 is CASSLGQGLDSPLHF. The CDR3 DNA is TGTGCCAGCAGCTTAGGACAGGGGTTGGATTCACCCCTCCACTTT. The chain couples TRBV7-2 to TRBJ1-6; TRBD1 agrees at 8 bases. This CDR3 contains 15 residues. V was pared by 1 base and J by 8 bases, with 4 bases of the junction left unmatched. Looked up from germline, CDR1 is SGHTA and CDR2 is FQGNSA. Using reference TRBV7-2 and TRBJ1-6 for the parts outside the CDR3, the full variable domain is GAGVSQSPSNKVTEKGKDVELRCDPISGHTALYWYRQSLGQGLEFLIYFQGNSAPDKSGLPSDRFSAERTGGSVSTLTIQRTQQEDSAVYLCASSLGQGLDSPLHFGNGTRLTVT.

The genes are TRBV5-5 and TRBJ2-2; D might be TRBD1 or TRBD2, each matching 6 bases. Trimming removed 4 bases from V and 7 bases from J, with 17 bases in between. The CDR3 contains 15 residues. Germline CDR1 SGHKS, CDR2 YYEKEE (reference sequence). In DNA form, the CDR3 reads TGTGCCAGCAGCCAGGAGGGACATCTGTACGGGGAGCTGTTTTTT. Protein product: CASSQEGHLYGELFF.

This sequence joins TRBV3-1 (or the pseudogene TRBV3-2) and TRBJ2-3; 9 bases are shared with TRBD2. J lost 0 bases, V lost 5 bases, and 3 bases had no gene match. Per the germline V gene, CDR1 is LGHDT and CDR2 is YNNKEL (reference sequence). This CDR3 spans 15 amino acids. CDR3: CASSLAGDSTDTQYF. CDR3 bases: TGTGCCAGCAGCTTAGCGGGGGATAGCACAGATACGCAGTATTTT.

Only a few counts were recorded for this clone. The chain links TRBV5-6 to TRBJ1-3, with 7 bases that match TRBD1. Trimming took 5 bases from V and 2 from J; bases not matched to a gene: 7. This CDR3 region has 15 residues. Germline CDR1 and CDR2: SGHDT and YYEEEE. CDR3 DNA sequence: TGTGCCAGCAGTTTTTCCGGGACAGCTGGAAACACCATATATTTT. Encoded protein: CASSFSGTAGNTIYF. The full variable domain, with the rest looked up from reference TRBV5-6 and TRBJ1-3, is DAGVTQSPTHLIKTRGQQVTLRCSPKSGHDTVSWYQQALGQGPQFIFQYYEEEERQRGNFPDRFSGHQFPNYSSELNVNALLLGDSALYLCASSFSGTAGNTIYFGEGSWLTVV.

The genes are TRBV7-3 and TRBJ1-1; 10 nucleotides agree with TRBD1. This CDR3 comprises 14 residues. Germline CDR1 reads SGHTA; CDR2 reads FQGTGA. Trimming removed 6 bases from V and 5 bases from J; junction bases left unmatched: 6. The CDR3 loop is CASRPTGGNTEAFF. The CDR3 coding sequence is TGTGCCAGCAGGCCGACAGGGGGCAATACTGAAGCTTTCTTT.

A few counts support this clone. The genes are TRBV7-9 and TRBJ2-1; TRBD1 matches 9 bases. The CDR3 covers 15 residues. The ends lost 1 base at V and 2 bases at J; junction bases unmatched: 0. Germline V gene lookup returns CDR1 SEHNR and CDR2 FQNEAQ (reference sequence). The CDR3: CASSLDRGPYNEQFF. The DNA for the CDR3 is TGTGCCAGCAGCTTAGACAGGGGGCCCTACAATGAGCAGTTCTTC.

This sequence joins TRBV6-5 and TRBJ1-1, with D possibly being TRBD1 (6 bases). This CDR3 is 12 amino acids long. Germline-derived CDR1 and CDR2 are MNHEY and SVGAGI. Trimming took off 4 bases at V and 4 bases at J, with 7 bases between the two ends. The CDR3 DNA reads TGTGCCAGCAGTTCGACAGGCACTGAAGCTTTCTTT. As protein: CASSSTGTEAFF.

The V call is TRBV11-3, the J call TRBJ2-7; D may be TRBD1 or TRBD2 (5 bases each). Per germline, CDR1 SGHNT and CDR2 YENEEA. The length of the CDR3 is 14 residues. Deletions cut 5 bases from V and 2 bases from J, with 13 bases between. The CDR3 nucleotides read TGTGCCAGCAGCAACCCGGGGACCGCCTACGAGCAGTACTTC. It is translated as CASSNPGTAYEQYF.

This rearrangement joins TRBV3-1 (or the pseudogene TRBV3-2) to TRBJ2-7; 9 bases line up with TRBD1. The CDR3 spans 17 residues. The J segment lost 2 bases and the V segment lost 1 base, leaving 9 bases of the junction unmatched. The germline CDR1 and CDR2 sequences are LGHDT and YNNKEL (reference sequence). For the CDR3, the DNA is TGTGCCAGCAGCCAAGCCCGTCAGGGACAGGGTGCCTACGAGCAGTACTTC. It translates to CASSQARQGQGAYEQYF.

The genes are TRBV14 and TRBJ1-2; 9 bases are a match to TRBD1. Germline values: CDR1 SGHDN, CDR2 FVKESK. The CDR3 has 13 amino acids. Losses at the gene ends were 3 bases for V and 8 bases for J; bases not matched to a gene: 4. As DNA, the CDR3 is TGTGCCAGCAGCCAGGACAGGGGATTGGGCTACACCTTC. This translates into CASSQDRGLGYTF.

This chain joins TRBV7-8 and TRBJ1-1, with TRBD1 matching 10 bases. From germline, CDR1 is SGHVS and CDR2 FQNEAQ. The CDR3 totals 16 residues. J gave up 0 bases and V 2 bases, and 3 bases lay outside the gene matches. The CDR3 here is CASSLWDRGLNTEAFF. The CDR3 DNA reads as TGTGCCAGCAGCTTATGGGACAGGGGCCTGAACACTGAAGCTTTCTTT.

The chain has TRBV18 and TRBJ1-2, with TRBD1 as a possible D gene (5 bases). Trimming removed 3 bases at V and 2 bases at J, with 10 bases between. The CDR3 contains 14 residues. The germline gives CDR1 KGHSH, CDR2 LQKENI. The CDR3, as DNA: TGTGCCAGCTCACCCCCTGGGGGAAACTATGGCTACACCTTC. Translation gives CASSPPGGNYGYTF. Based on the CDR3 plus reference TRBV18 and TRBJ1-2, the full variable domain is NAGVMQNPRHLVRRRGQEARLRCSPMKGHSHVYWYRQLPEEGLKFMVYLQKENIIDESGMPKERFSAEFPKEGPSILRIQQVVRGDSAAYFCASSPPGGNYGYTFGSGTRLTVV.

J is TRBJ2-7 and V is TRBV15; 10 nucleotides match TRBD2. CDR3 size: 16 residues. V shed 4 bases and J 3 bases; nucleotides not matched to a gene: 9. Germline CDR1 reads LNHNV; CDR2 reads YYDKDF (reference sequence). As DNA, the CDR3 is TGTGCCACCAGCACCGATATCAGGACTAGCGGCTACGAGCAGTACTTC. Translation gives CATSTDIRTSGYEQYF.

The J gene is TRBJ1-5, the V gene TRBV3-1 (or the pseudogene TRBV3-2); 7 bases match TRBD1. Trimming cost V 0 bases and J 3 bases; bases outside gene matches: 5. Germline assignment: CDR1 LGHDT and CDR2 YNNKEL (reference sequence). This CDR3 comprises 16 residues. Here the CDR3 reads CASSQEPGGNNQPQHF. The CDR3 DNA reads as TGTGCCAGCAGCCAAGAGCCAGGGGGGAACAATCAGCCCCAGCATTTT.

This rearrangement joins TRBV7-9 to TRBJ2-1; 11 bases fit TRBD1. Germline CDR1 and CDR2: SEHNR and FQNEAQ (reference sequence). CDR3 length equals 16 residues. The ends lost 0 bases at V and 4 bases at J; junction bases unmatched: 2. The CDR3 reads CASSLAGTGGYNEQFF. The DNA of the CDR3 is TGTGCCAGCAGCTTAGCGGGGACAGGGGGTTACAATGAGCAGTTCTTC. Variable domain in full (rest from reference TRBV7-9 and TRBJ2-1): DTGVSQNPRHKITKRGQNVTFRCDPISEHNRLYWYRQTLGQGPEFLTYFQNEAQLEKSRLLSDRFSAERPKGSFSTLEIQRTEQGDSAMYLCASSLAGTGGYNEQFFGPGTRLTVL.

In its sample, this clone was seen once. The chain uses TRBV29-1 and TRBJ1-4; 7 bases are a match to TRBD1. This CDR3 is 13 amino acids long. Germline-derived CDR1 and CDR2 are SQVTM and ANQGSEA. V lost 4 bases and J lost 8; bases outside the gene matches: 7. The CDR3 sequence is CSVVRGGSEKLFF. For the CDR3, the DNA is TGCAGCGTTGTCAGGGGGGGTTCGGAAAAACTGTTTTTT.

The CDR3, as DNA: TGTGCCAGCAGCGTGGACGGCTCTGGAAACACCATATATTTT. This sequence encodes CASSVDGSGNTIYF. This chain uses TRBV2 with TRBJ1-3; D gene ambiguous. Looked up from germline, CDR1 is SNHLY and CDR2 is FYNNEI. The CDR3 has 14 amino acids. V gave up 6 bases and J gave up 0 bases, with 9 bases separating them.

The chain joins TRBV7-2 to TRBJ1-2; D gene uncertain. The CDR3 is made up of 13 amino acids. V lost 1 base and J lost 6, with 9 bases in between. The V gene's germline CDR1 is SGHTA and CDR2 FQGNSA. The CDR3 region has the DNA TGTGCCAGCAGCTTAGGACATCGTGATGGCTACACCTTC. It is translated as CASSLGHRDGYTF. The variable domain in full, completed from reference TRBV7-2 and TRBJ1-2, reads GAGVSQSPSNKVTEKGKDVELRCDPISGHTALYWYRQSLGQGLEFLIYFQGNSAPDKSGLPSDRFSAERTGGSVSTLTIQRTQQEDSAVYLCASSLGHRDGYTFGSGTRLTVV.

This chain uses TRBV20-1 with TRBJ2-7; D is ambiguous. V dropped 6 bases and J dropped 3 bases, with 9 bases sitting between them. This CDR3 is 11 amino acids long. Germline CDR1 DFQATT, CDR2 SNEGSKA (reference sequence). The CDR3 loop is CSAPTLYEQYF. CDR3 DNA: TGCAGTGCACCGACCCTCTACGAGCAGTACTTC.

The chain has TRBV9 and TRBJ2-6; 7 bases map to TRBD1. The J segment lost 0 bases and the V segment lost 0 bases, leaving 3 bases of the junction unmatched. The V gene's germline CDR1 is SGDLS and CDR2 YYNGEE. This CDR3 is built from 17 residues. CDR3 coding DNA: TGTGCCAGCAGCGTAGAACAGGGGCTCTCTGGGGCCAACGTCCTGACTTTC. Translation: CASSVEQGLSGANVLTF.

V is TRBV11-3 and J is TRBJ2-3; D might be TRBD1 (5 bases). Per germline, CDR1 SGHNT and CDR2 YENEEA. The CDR3 has 14 amino acids. Deletions cut 3 bases from V and 6 bases from J, with 13 bases between. The CDR3 bases are TGTGCCAGCAGCTTGGAAGGGGCATGGGATACGCAGTATTTT. Its protein is CASSLEGAWDTQYF.

The chain couples TRBV20-1 to TRBJ2-4; TRBD2 agrees at 7 bases. Germline V gene lookup returns CDR1 DFQATT and CDR2 SNEGSKA (reference sequence). The V segment lost 3 bases and the J segment 8 bases; nucleotides outside the gene matches: 7. The CDR3 is 13 amino acids. CDR3 loop: CSASRGEWDIQYF. The CDR3 nucleotides are TGCAGTGCTAGTCGGGGGGAATGGGACATTCAGTACTTC.

V usage is TRBV24-1 and J usage is TRBJ2-3, with D perhaps matching TRBD2 (6 bases). With 0 bases removed from V and 5 bases from J, the gap between germline ends came to 8 bases. The CDR3 totals 14 residues. In germline, CDR1 is KGHDR, CDR2 SFDVKD. CDR3 bases: TGTGCCACCAGTGATTTGTGGAGGGGAGATACGCAGTATTTT. Translated, it gives CATSDLWRGDTQYF.

V is TRBV7-8 and J is TRBJ2-1; TRBD2 agrees at 15 bases. The ends lost 5 bases at V and 0 bases at J; junction bases unmatched: 5. Germline V gene sequence: CDR1 SGHVS, CDR2 FQNEAQ. The length of the CDR3 is 18 residues. CDR3 coding DNA: TGTGCCAGCAGCCCCGGGACTAGCGGGGGGAGCTCCTACAATGAGCAGTTCTTC. This codes for CASSPGTSGGSSYNEQFF.